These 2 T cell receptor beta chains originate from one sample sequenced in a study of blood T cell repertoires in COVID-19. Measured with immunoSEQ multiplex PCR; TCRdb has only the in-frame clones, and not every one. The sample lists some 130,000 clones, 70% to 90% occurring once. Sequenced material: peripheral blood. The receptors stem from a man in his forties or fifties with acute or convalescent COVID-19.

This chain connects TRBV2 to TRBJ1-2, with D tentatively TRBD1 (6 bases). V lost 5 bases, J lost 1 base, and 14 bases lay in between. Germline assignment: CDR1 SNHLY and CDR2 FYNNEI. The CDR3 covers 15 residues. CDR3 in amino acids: CASSYTRGGNYGYTF. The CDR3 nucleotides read TGTGCCAGCAGTTACACCAGGGGCGGTAACTATGGCTACACCTTC. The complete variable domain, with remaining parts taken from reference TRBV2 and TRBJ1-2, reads EPEVTQTPSHQVTQMGQEVILRCVPISNHLYFYWYRQILGQKVEFLVSFYNNEISEKSEIFDDQFSVERPDGSNFTLKIRSTKLEDSAMYFCASSYTRGGNYGYTFGSGTRLTVV.

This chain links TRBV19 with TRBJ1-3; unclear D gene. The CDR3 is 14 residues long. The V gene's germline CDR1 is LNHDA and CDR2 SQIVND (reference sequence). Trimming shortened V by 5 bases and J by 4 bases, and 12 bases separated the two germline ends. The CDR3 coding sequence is TGTGCCAGTAGTTCCCACGGAGAAGGAAACACCATATATTTT. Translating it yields CASSSHGEGNTIYF.